The 10 T cell receptor beta chains below all came from one sample that was sequenced in a study of cytomegalovirus exposure and HLA in healthy donors. PCR was performed using 60 Vbeta and 13 Jbeta primers. Assay: immunoSEQ multiplex PCR; the TCRdb copy retains only in-frame clones and omits some. The table shows a few hundred thousand clones, with about 80% occurring only once. Sequenced input: PBMCs. The receptors shown here come from a man between 18 and 29 years old in good health and CMV-seronegative.

This clone appeared a few times. The chain has TRBV11-2 and TRBJ2-7; 8 bases are a match to TRBD1. Germline V gene data show CDR1 as SGHAT and CDR2 as FQNNGV. The trim removed 3 bases at V and 5 bases at J, leaving 15 bases unmatched. The CDR3 runs to 17 residues. CDR3 bases: TGTGCCAGCAGCTTGGACCCATGGGACAGGTCTCTAAACGAGCAGTACTTC. Translated: CASSLDPWDRSLNEQYF. Full variable domain (outside the CDR3, taken from reference TRBV11-2 and TRBJ2-7): EAGVAQSPRYKIIEKRQSVAFWCNPISGHATLYWYQQILGQGPKLLIQFQNNGVVDDSQLPKDRFSAERLKGVDSTLKIQPAKLEDSAVYLCASSLDPWDRSLNEQYFGPGTRLTVT.

The chain recombines TRBV19 with TRBJ2-2, with D possibly being TRBD2 (6 bases). V shed 4 bases and J shed 7 bases, with 19 bases lying between them. The CDR3 is 16 residues long. Germline V lookup: CDR1 LNHDA, CDR2 SQIVND (reference sequence). This chain's CDR3 is CASSKSGQSPVGELFF. Written as DNA, the CDR3 is TGTGCCAGTAGTAAAAGCGGGCAGAGTCCGGTCGGGGAGCTGTTTTTT.

The chain uses TRBV5-1 and TRBJ1-5; D is ambiguous. The CDR3 consists of 13 residues. Germline CDR1 is SGHRS and CDR2 is YFSETQ. The V end was cut by 0 bases, the J end by 5 bases, with 6 bases between. The CDR3 spells CASSLGLDQPQHF. The CDR3 coding sequence is TGCGCCAGCAGCTTGGGACTAGATCAGCCCCAGCATTTT.

The chain employs TRBV5-1 and TRBJ2-3; 12 bases fit TRBD1. Germline trimming cut 1 base from V and 3 bases from J; bases unmatched to any gene: 9. Germline V gene data show CDR1 as SGHRS and CDR2 as YFSETQ. The CDR3 extends over 18 amino acids. CDR3 protein: CASSLFEGQGAFTDTQYF. Written as DNA, the CDR3 is TGCGCCAGCAGCTTGTTCGAGGGACAGGGGGCTTTTACAGATACGCAGTATTTT.

The table lists this clone with a few counts. The chain carries TRBV18 and TRBJ2-7; 7 bases line up with TRBD1. Germline CDR1 reads KGHSH; CDR2 reads LQKENI. The CDR3 sequence is 13 residues long. Trimming cost V 5 bases and J 5 bases; bases outside gene matches: 6. CDR3 nucleotides: TGTGCCAGCTCAGATACAGGGGTCGACGAGCAGTACTTC. Translated: CASSDTGVDEQYF. Based on the CDR3 plus reference TRBV18 and TRBJ2-7, the full variable domain is NAGVMQNPRHLVRRRGQEARLRCSPMKGHSHVYWYRQLPEEGLKFMVYLQKENIIDESGMPKERFSAEFPKEGPSILRIQQVVRGDSAAYFCASSDTGVDEQYFGPGTRLTVT.

The chain links TRBV23-1 to TRBJ1-4, with D possibly being TRBD1 (5 bases). TRBV23-1 is an open reading frame whose function is uncertain. This CDR3 is 15 amino acids long. V lost 7 bases and J lost 4, with 16 bases in between. Here the CDR3 DNA reads TGCGCCAGCACCTCCGGAGGGACTAGTAATGAAAAACTGTTTTTT. Residues: CASTSGGTSNEKLFF.

The chain joins TRBV6-6 to TRBJ2-1, with D hard to call. V lost 7 bases and J lost 3, with 10 bases in between. The CDR3 has 13 residues. Per germline, CDR1 MNHNY and CDR2 SVGAGI (reference sequence). The CDR3 DNA is TGTGCCAGCATGGCTCAAAACTACAATGAGCAGTTCTTC. It specifies CASMAQNYNEQFF.

This clone was seen a handful of times. V is TRBV27 and J is TRBJ1-5; 7 nucleotides align to TRBD1. From germline, CDR1 is MNHEY and CDR2 SMNVEV (reference sequence). Trimming took 6 bases from V and 9 from J; bases not matched to a gene: 5. The CDR3 runs to 12 residues. The chain's CDR3 is CASSTGVSPQHF. Here the CDR3 DNA reads TGTGCCAGCAGCACAGGGGTTTCGCCCCAGCATTTT.

This clone was counted a single time. The chain uses TRBV2 and TRBJ2-5; 7 nucleotides match TRBD2. Germline assignment: CDR1 SNHLY and CDR2 FYNNEI. V lost 2 bases, J lost 3 bases, and 6 bases stayed unmatched. The CDR3 totals 15 residues. The CDR3, as DNA: TGTGCCAGCAGTGAACCCTCTGCGGGGGAAGAGACCCAGTACTTC. Translated, it gives CASSEPSAGEETQYF.

This clone has just a few counts. The rearrangement links TRBV14 to TRBJ2-7; 10 nucleotides line up with TRBD2. CDR1 is SGHDN, CDR2 FVKESK, per germline. This CDR3 is 15 amino acids long. Trimming cost V 3 bases and J 5 bases; bases outside gene matches: 7. The CDR3 bases are TGTGCCAGCAGCCATCAGACTAGCGGGTACCACGAGCAGTACTTC. Translation gives CASSHQTSGYHEQYF.